This TCR beta chain was identified during a study of blood T cell repertoires in COVID-19. Germline V gives CDR1 SNHLY, CDR2 FYNNEI. V was shortened by 7 bases and J by 6 bases, with 18 bases between the two germline ends. There are 14 residues in the CDR3. Method: immunoSEQ multiplex PCR; TCRdb's copy keeps in-frame clones and lacks some. This sample yields about 270,000 clones, of which 88% are seen a single time; around 0.92% belongs to the top ten. This chain uses TRBV2 with TRBJ1-2, with D perhaps matching TRBD1 (6 bases). Sequencing was performed on PBMCs or T cells enriched from blood (not recorded which). The clonotype was recovered from a woman in her twenties or thirties who had recovered from COVID-19. CDR3 region: CASTGTGKKDGYTF. The CDR3 coding sequence is TGTGCCAGCACCGGCACAGGGAAAAAGGATGGCTACACCTTC.